A selection of T cell receptor beta chains follows, all from one sample in a study of T cell clones after liver transplantation. The repertoire was sequenced with immunoSEQ multiplex PCR; TCRdb's copy has only in-frame clones and lacks some. The sample contains some 120,000 clones, about nine tenths of which appear only once. The starting material was CD4+ T cells from blood, obtained 12 months after liver transplant. All receptors derive from a human patient who received a liver transplant. Some T cells may be transferred from the graft donor. Both conserved end residues are part of each CDR3. The D gene is left open where the match is weak. Clone sizes are given selectively: once, few, many, or a class where the clone is expanded.

D gene: NA
V gene: TRBV19
J gene: TRBJ2-1
clone size: NA
CDR3 DNA: TGTGCCAGTGCACAGAGCTACAATGAGCAGTTCTTC
CDR3 protein: CASAQSYNEQFF

D gene: NA
V gene: TRBV2
J gene: TRBJ1-2
clone size: NA
CDR3 DNA: TGTGCCAGCAGTGTGTGGGGCGATGGCTACACCTTC
CDR3 protein: CASSVWGDGYTF

D gene: NA
V gene: TRBV12-5
J gene: TRBJ1-5
clone size: NA
CDR3 DNA: TGTGCAACTAACTCCGGGGGGGGTCAGCCCCAGCATTTT
CDR3 protein: CATNSGGGQPQHF

D gene: TRBD1
V gene: TRBV18
J gene: TRBJ1-1
clone size: NA
CDR3 DNA: TGTGCCAGCTCCCTTGACAGGGCTGAAGCTTTCTTT
CDR3 protein: CASSLDRAEAFF

D gene: NA
V gene: TRBV20-1
J gene: TRBJ2-1
clone size: NA
CDR3 DNA: TGCAGTGCTAGAGTGGGAAATGAGCAGTTCTTC
CDR3 protein: CSARVGNEQFF

D gene: TRBD1
V gene: TRBV6-5
J gene: TRBJ1-5
clone size: NA
CDR3 DNA: TGTGCCAGCAGCGCCAGACAGGGTTATCAGCCCCAGCATTTT
CDR3 protein: CASSARQGYQPQHF

D gene: NA
V gene: TRBV13
J gene: TRBJ2-7
clone size: NA
CDR3 DNA: TGTGCCAGCAGCTTGGGGAACGGCCCCTACGAGCAGTACTTC
CDR3 protein: CASSLGNGPYEQYF

D gene: NA
V gene: TRBV18
J gene: TRBJ2-7
clone size: NA
CDR3 DNA: TGTGCCAGCTCACCCAAAGGGACAACCATTTACGAGCAGTACTTC
CDR3 protein: CASSPKGTTIYEQYF

D gene: NA
V gene: TRBV11-3
J gene: TRBJ1-2
clone size: NA
CDR3 DNA: TGTGCCAGCAGCTCCCCTGGACACATATATGGCTACACCTTC
CDR3 protein: CASSSPGHIYGYTF

D gene: TRBD1
V gene: TRBV11-2
J gene: TRBJ1-3
clone size: NA
CDR3 DNA: TGTGCCAGCAGCCCGGGACAGGCGGTTGGAAACACCATATATTTT
CDR3 protein: CASSPGQAVGNTIYF

D gene: NA
V gene: TRBV4-1
J gene: TRBJ1-1
clone size: NA
CDR3 DNA: TGCGCCAGCTCGTGGAACACTGAAGCTTTCTTT
CDR3 protein: CASSWNTEAFF

D gene: TRBD2
V gene: TRBV29-1
J gene: TRBJ2-7
clone size: NA
CDR3 DNA: TGCAGCGTTGGACTAGCTGTAGGCGAGCAGTACTTC
CDR3 protein: CSVGLAVGEQYF

D gene: NA
V gene: TRBV7-6
J gene: TRBJ2-7
clone size: NA
CDR3 DNA: TGTGCCAGCAGCTTAGACGGGTTAGTGCCCTCCTACGAGCAGTACTTC
CDR3 protein: CASSLDGLVPSYEQYF

D gene: TRBD2
V gene: TRBV7-6
J gene: TRBJ2-1
clone size: NA
CDR3 DNA: TGTGCCAGCAGCTTAGTGGTTGCGGGAGGGGGCAATGAGCAGTTCTTC
CDR3 protein: CASSLVVAGGGNEQFF

D gene: NA
V gene: TRBV28
J gene: TRBJ1-2
clone size: once
CDR3 DNA: TGTGCCAGCCGACCGGGGCTTCCGGGCTACACCTTC
CDR3 protein: CASRPGLPGYTF

D gene: NA
V gene: TRBV27
J gene: TRBJ2-3
clone size: NA
CDR3 DNA: TGTGCCAGCAGTTCCCCCTTATGGGCAGATACGCAGTATTTT
CDR3 protein: CASSSPLWADTQYF

D gene: NA
V gene: TRBV7-5
J gene: TRBJ1-5
clone size: NA
CDR3 DNA: TGTGCCAGAAGCTTAGGTGGCCCGCGGAGCAATCAGCCCCAGCATTTT
CDR3 protein: CARSLGGPRSNQPQHF

D gene: NA
V gene: TRBV7-2
J gene: TRBJ2-7
clone size: once
CDR3 DNA: TGTGCCAGCAGCAGACCCCTTCTCAGGGGACCCTCCTACGAGCAGTACTTC
CDR3 protein: CASSRPLLRGPSYEQYF

D gene: TRBD2
V gene: TRBV4-2
J gene: TRBJ2-2
clone size: NA
CDR3 DNA: TGTGCCAGCAGCCAAGATTTGGGACTAGCGGTCGCGAACACCGGGGAGCTGTTTTTT
CDR3 protein: CASSQDLGLAVANTGELFF